This T cell receptor beta chain was retrieved from a study of OX40 agonist ivuxolimab in advanced cancers. In terms of the full investigation: Ivuxolimab was a fully human IgG2 agonistic monoclonal antibody targeting the costimulatory receptor OX40 (CD134). Intravenous ivuxolimab was administered to patients every 2 weeks at six dose levels: 0.01, 0.1, 0.3, 1.5, 3 and 10 mg/kg. Among the approximately 50 dose-escalation patients, some 19 had hepatocellular carcinoma, approximately 15 melanoma, 9 renal cell carcinoma and 9 head and neck cancer. In the dose-escalation cohort, 65% to 90% of patients were male, and the mean age was approximately 55 years, with a range of roughly 20 to 80. Prior anti-PD-1, anti-PD-L1 or anti-CTLA-4 therapy was permitted, and checkpoint inhibitors had been received by roughly 42% of dose-escalation patients. Three dose-escalation patients achieved partial responses, one with hepatocellular carcinoma and two with cutaneous melanoma. The purpose of peripheral TCRbeta sequencing was to test whether ivuxolimab changed TCR sequence diversity and led to clonal T-cell expansion. The paper covers the monotherapy dose-escalation part of the phase I ivuxolimab trial, which included N = 52 patients. General study outcomes and caveats: Clonal expansion of both CD4+ and CD8+ blood T cells was observed from baseline to week 6 at doses 0.1 to 3.0 mg/kg. Which antigens the clonally expanded peripheral T cells were specific for was not determined. Low levels of normalized T-cell clonal expansion were also seen in some patients who did not respond. In the 0.1-3.0 mg/kg groups, partial responders were among the patients with the lowest normalized peripheral clonal expansion, particularly in CD8+ T cells. After ivuxolimab, more expanded clones were found on average in CD8+ T cells than in CD4+ T cells.

In the case of this clone: It lacks a known antigen. No quality values exist for individual bases; no much larger clone is one base distant.

The trial excluded patients who had a history of autoimmune disease or were on systemic immunosuppression. Peripheral blood for TCR sequencing was collected from all dose cohorts at baseline, on cycle 4 day 1, and on cycle 7 day 1. Samples came from an open-label, multicenter, first-in-human phase I dose-escalation trial of ivuxolimab. Adults with locally advanced or metastatic melanoma, renal cell carcinoma, hepatocellular carcinoma or head and neck squamous cell carcinoma were enrolled in the trial. Before TCR sequencing, CD4+ and CD8+ T cells were separately sorted from peripheral blood. For sequencing of the TCRbeta CDR3 region, genomic DNA was extracted from the sorted cells. TCRbeta CDR3 regions were sequenced using the immunoSEQ Assay. Drawn from immuneACCESS, this table holds only the in-frame rearrangements with V and J called that TCRdb kept. Clones are partly lost; checked studies trace under half to an unresolved V gene and leave the rest unexplained. The table for this sample lists under 80,000 clones; around nine tenths of them were counted only once. The ten largest clones represent around 0.76% of the sample.

Based on the germline V gene, the CDR1 and CDR2 sequences are LGHNA and YNFKEQ. Trimming takes 4 bases off V and 4 bases off J; junction bases not matched to a gene: 10. The CDR3, from cysteine to phenylalanine, totals 17 residues. Of all the DNA, just the CDR3 is kept, 51 bases in frame from base 1. The clonotype originates from an adult with an advanced solid tumor such as melanoma, head and neck, liver or kidney cancer. Sequencing used CD4+ or CD8+ T cells sorted from blood, obtained in a trial of the OX40 agonist ivuxolimab. The V and J genes are TRBV4-2 and TRBJ1-1; 12 bases in between match TRBD1. Here the CDR3 is given as CASSPRDRGRLGTEAFF. DNA sequence: TGTGCCAGCAGCCCCCGGGACAGGGGGCGTCTTGGCACTGAAGCTTTCTTT.